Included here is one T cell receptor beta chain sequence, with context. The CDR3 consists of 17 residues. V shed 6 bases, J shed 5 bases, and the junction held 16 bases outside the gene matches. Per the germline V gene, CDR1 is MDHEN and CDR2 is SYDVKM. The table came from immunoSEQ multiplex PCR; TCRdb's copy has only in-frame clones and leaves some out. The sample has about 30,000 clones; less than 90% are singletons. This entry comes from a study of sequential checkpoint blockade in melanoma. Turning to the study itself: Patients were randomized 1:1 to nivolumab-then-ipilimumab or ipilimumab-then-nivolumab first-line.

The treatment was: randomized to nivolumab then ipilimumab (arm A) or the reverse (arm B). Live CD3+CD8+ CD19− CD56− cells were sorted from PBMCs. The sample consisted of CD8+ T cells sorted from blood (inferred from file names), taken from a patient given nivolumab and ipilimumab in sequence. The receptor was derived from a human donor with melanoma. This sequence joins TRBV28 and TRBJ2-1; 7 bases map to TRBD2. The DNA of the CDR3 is TGTGCCAGCAGGCCTTTCCGCGGGGAGGGCAAAGACAATGAGCAGTTCTTC. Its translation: CASRPFRGEGKDNEQFF.